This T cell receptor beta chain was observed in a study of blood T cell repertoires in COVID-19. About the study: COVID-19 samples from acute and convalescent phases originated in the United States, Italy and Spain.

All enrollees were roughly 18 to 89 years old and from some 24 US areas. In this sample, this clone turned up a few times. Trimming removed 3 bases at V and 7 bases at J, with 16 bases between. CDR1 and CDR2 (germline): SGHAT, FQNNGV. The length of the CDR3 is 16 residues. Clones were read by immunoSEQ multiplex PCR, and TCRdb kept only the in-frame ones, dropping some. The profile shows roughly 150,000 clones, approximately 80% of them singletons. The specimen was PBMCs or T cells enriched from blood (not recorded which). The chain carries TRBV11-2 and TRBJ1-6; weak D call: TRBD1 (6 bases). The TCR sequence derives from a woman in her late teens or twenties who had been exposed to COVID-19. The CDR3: CASSFNPQGNNSPLHF. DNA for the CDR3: TGTGCCAGCAGCTTCAACCCACAGGGTAACAATTCACCCCTCCACTTT.